Listed below are T cell receptor beta chains from one sample, sequenced in a study of control samples from healthy donors and cancer patients. Clones were read by immunoSEQ multiplex PCR, and TCRdb kept only the in-frame ones, dropping some. Among over 150,000 clones listed, approximately 92% were seen once. The sequencing input was blood. These receptors were collected from a man aged 30 to 45 in good health. Each CDR3 is given with its conserved first and last residue. Fields, in order: clone size, CDR3 length, D gene, J gene, V gene, CDR3 protein, CDR3 DNA. A D gene is named only where the DNA matches it firmly. The listing skips clone size in some rows; elsewhere it reads once, few, many or a size class.

>.|15|.|TRBJ1-5|TRBV7-2
CASSLTDLSNQPQHF
TGTGCCAGCAGCTTAACAGACCTTAGCAATCAGCCCCAGCATTTT
>.|14|TRBD1|TRBJ1-5|TRBV7-9
CASSFGTGPQPQHF
TGTGCCAGCAGCTTCGGGACAGGGCCACAGCCCCAGCATTTT
>.|16|.|TRBJ1-2|TRBV28
CASSFHSSGGDYGYTF
TGTGCCAGCAGTTTTCATTCTTCGGGGGGCGACTATGGCTACACCTTC
>.|12|TRBD1|TRBJ1-6|TRBV30
CACGQGNSPLHF
TGTGCCTGCGGACAGGGGAATTCACCCCTCCACTTT
>.|16|.|TRBJ2-1|TRBV30
CAWSVARTYSYNEQFF
TGTGCCTGGAGTGTCGCCAGAACTTACTCCTACAATGAGCAGTTCTTC
>.|14|.|TRBJ1-6|TRBV2
CARGAGGKDSPLHF
TGTGCCAGAGGCGCTGGGGGCAAGGATTCACCCCTCCACTTT
>few|15|TRBD1|TRBJ1-6|TRBV25-1
CASSPMDRDNSPLHF
TGTGCCAGCAGTCCGATGGACAGGGATAATTCACCCCTCCACTTT
>.|15|.|TRBJ1-5|TRBV6-2/TRBV6-3
CASSKDGLSNQPQHF
TGTGCCAGCAGTAAAGACGGCCTTAGCAATCAGCCCCAGCATTTT
>.|14|.|TRBJ1-1|TRBV7-9
CASSLGHRVTEAFF
TGTGCCAGCAGCTTGGGGCACAGGGTCACTGAAGCTTTCTTT
>.|11|.|TRBJ1-2|TRBV27
CARHGAYGYTF
TGTGCCCGCCACGGGGCCTATGGCTACACCTTC
>.|14|.|TRBJ2-3|TRBV10-1
CASSNRERTDTQYF
TGCGCCAGCAGTAACAGGGAGCGGACAGATACGCAGTATTTT
>.|15|.|TRBJ1-2|TRBV18
CASSPSLESNYGYTF
TGTGCCAGCTCACCAAGTCTGGAGAGTAACTATGGCTACACCTTC
>.|15|TRBD2|TRBJ2-1|TRBV30
CAWRLTSGRFGEQFF
TGTGCCTGGAGATTAACTAGCGGGAGATTCGGGGAGCAGTTCTTC
>.|16|.|TRBJ1-2|TRBV27
CASSLGPPGYNYGYTF
TGTGCCAGCAGTTTAGGGCCCCCCGGATACAACTATGGCTACACCTTC
>.|17|.|TRBJ1-1|TRBV19
CASRAVEGRGKNTEAFF
TGTGCCAGTAGGGCGGTGGAGGGGCGCGGGAAGAACACTGAAGCTTTCTTT
>.|14|.|TRBJ2-7|TRBV5-1
CASSRRQAAYEQYF
TGCGCCAGCAGCCGGAGACAGGCGGCCTACGAGCAGTACTTC
>.|15|.|TRBJ1-6|TRBV5-6
CASSRWGSYNSPLHF
TGTGCCAGCAGCCGGTGGGGCTCCTATAATTCACCCCTCCACTTT
>.|15|.|TRBJ2-1|TRBV10-3
CAISEIGQSYNEQFF
TGTGCCATCAGTGAGATAGGACAGTCCTACAATGAGCAGTTCTTC
>few|16|TRBD2|TRBJ2-5|TRBV5-6
CASSPGTSGSYETQYF
TGTGCCAGCAGCCCTGGGACTAGCGGGAGCTACGAGACCCAGTACTTC
>.|15|.|TRBJ1-2|TRBV28
CASSLYWVAREGYTF
TGTGCCAGCAGTTTATATTGGGTGGCCAGGGAAGGCTACACCTTC
>.|15|TRBD1|TRBJ1-1|TRBV5-1
CASSLVAGGYNEAFF
TGCGCCAGCAGCTTGGTGGCAGGGGGTTATAATGAAGCTTTCTTT
>.|14|.|TRBJ2-6|TRBV6-6
CASSDPGGANVLTF
TGTGCCAGCAGCGATCCCGGTGGGGCCAACGTCCTGACTTTC
>.|14|.|TRBJ2-1|TRBV19
CASSKQGGRHEQFF
TGTGCCAGTAGTAAACAGGGCGGTAGGCATGAGCAGTTCTTC
>.|18|TRBD2|TRBJ2-2|TRBV15
CATHPGLAGGRNTGELFF
TGTGCCACCCACCCGGGACTAGCGGGGGGACGGAACACCGGGGAGCTGTTTTTT
>.|13|.|TRBJ1-2|TRBV2
CASNGGGGGGYTF
TGTGCCAGCAATGGGGGTGGAGGGGGGGGCTACACCTTC
>.|14|TRBD1|TRBJ1-4|TRBV5-6
CASSPQGGNEKLFF
TGTGCCAGCAGCCCCCAGGGGGGGAATGAAAAACTGTTTTTT
>.|15|.|TRBJ1-1|TRBV5-1
CASSRGTGYNTEAFF
TGCGCCAGCAGCCGGGGCACAGGGTATAACACTGAAGCTTTCTTT
>.|15|.|TRBJ1-3|TRBV19
CASRTTADSGNTIYF
TGTGCCAGTAGGACGACAGCTGACTCTGGAAACACCATATATTTT
>.|15|.|TRBJ2-2|TRBV6-7
CASSYSGDWGGELFF
TGTGCCAGCAGTTACTCGGGGGACTGGGGCGGGGAGCTGTTTTTT
>once|14|.|TRBJ2-2|TRBV6-2/TRBV6-3
CASSPRTPGGELFF
TGTGCCAGCAGTCCGCGTACCCCGGGGGGGGAGCTGTTTTTT
>once|14|.|TRBJ2-7|TRBV5-1
CASSLSATGNEQYF
TGCGCCAGCAGCTTGAGTGCTACGGGTAACGAGCAGTACTTC
>.|19|.|TRBJ2-6|TRBV7-9
CASSPPPRSIPSGANVLTF
TGTGCCAGCAGCCCCCCCCCAAGGTCAATCCCCTCTGGGGCCAACGTCCTGACTTTC
>.|15|.|TRBJ1-6|TRBV2
CASSEGRSYNSPLHF
TGTGCCAGCAGTGAAGGACGGTCCTATAATTCACCCCTCCACTTT
>.|16|.|TRBJ1-4|TRBV9
CASSLDPRGGREKLFF
TGTGCCAGCAGTCTCGATCCGAGGGGGGGACGCGAAAAACTGTTTTTT
>.|13|.|TRBJ2-1|TRBV7-2
CASSLPGLYEQFF
TGTGCCAGCAGCTTACCCGGACTATATGAGCAGTTCTTC
>.|15|TRBD1|TRBJ2-7|TRBV5-1
CASSSPGQAAYEQYF
TGCGCCAGCAGCTCACCGGGACAGGCCGCCTACGAGCAGTACTTC
>.|16|.|TRBJ1-1|TRBV7-9
CASSSGGGLTGTEAFF
TGTGCCAGCAGCAGCGGGGGCGGGCTTACGGGCACTGAAGCTTTCTTT
>.|13|TRBD1|TRBJ1-1|TRBV25-1
CASSGQGDTEAFF
TGTGCCAGCAGCGGACAGGGAGACACTGAAGCTTTCTTT
>.|15|TRBD2|TRBJ2-7|TRBV20-1
CSASPPGLVGYEQYF
TGCAGTGCTAGTCCTCCGGGACTAGTGGGGTACGAGCAGTACTTC
>.|12|.|TRBJ1-3|TRBV12-3/TRBV12-4
CASSFFGNTIYF
TGTGCCAGCAGTTTTTTTGGAAACACCATATATTTT
>.|13|.|TRBJ1-3|TRBV12-3/TRBV12-4
CASTQSTGNTIYF
TGTGCCAGCACCCAGTCGACTGGAAACACCATATATTTT
>.|13|.|TRBJ2-5|TRBV3-1/TRBV3-2
CASSQGLQETQYF
TGTGCCAGCAGCCAGGGGCTGCAAGAGACCCAGTACTTC
>.|11|.|TRBJ1-1|TRBV12-3/TRBV12-4
CASSLGPEAFF
TGTGCCAGCAGTTTAGGACCTGAAGCTTTCTTT
>.|13|TRBD1|TRBJ2-7|TRBV5-4
CASSRQGAYEQYF
TGTGCCAGCAGTAGACAGGGGGCGTACGAGCAGTACTTC
>few|15|.|TRBJ2-1|TRBV11-2
CASSLGLARDNEQFF
TGTGCCAGCAGCTTAGGCCTAGCGCGGGACAATGAGCAGTTCTTC
>.|14|TRBD1|TRBJ1-2|TRBV5-4
CASSSRDSYYGYTF
TGTGCCAGCAGCTCCAGGGACAGTTACTATGGCTACACCTTC
>.|14|TRBD1|TRBJ1-5|TRBV29-1
CSVGGTGKNQPQHF
TGCAGCGTCGGTGGGACAGGGAAGAATCAGCCCCAGCATTTT
>.|15|.|TRBJ1-4|TRBV30
CAWSPGGGGNEKLFF
TGTGCCTGGAGTCCCGGTGGGGGAGGGAATGAAAAACTGTTTTTT
>.|16|.|TRBJ1-5|TRBV7-9
CASSLTRRYSNQPQHF
TGTGCCAGCAGCTTGACCAGGCGCTATAGCAATCAGCCCCAGCATTTT
>.|12|.|TRBJ1-5|TRBV6-6
CASRGGNQPQHF
TGTGCCAGCAGGGGCGGCAATCAGCCCCAGCATTTT
>.|15|TRBD2|TRBJ2-2|TRBV5-4
CASSRTGGNTGELFF
TGTGCCAGCAGCCGGACGGGGGGGAACACCGGGGAGCTGTTTTTT
>.|15|TRBD1|TRBJ2-3|TRBV11-2
CASSTYRGPTDTQYF
TGTGCCAGCAGCACATACAGGGGGCCCACAGATACGCAGTATTTT
>.|17|TRBD1|TRBJ2-3|TRBV3-1/TRBV3-2
CASSQDPPGQGADTQYF
TGTGCCAGCAGCCAAGATCCCCCGGGACAGGGAGCAGATACGCAGTATTTT
>.|14|TRBD1|TRBJ2-7|TRBV9
CASSATGTAYEQYF
TGTGCCAGCAGCGCCACCGGGACAGCCTACGAGCAGTACTTC
>.|14|.|TRBJ1-3|TRBV28
CASSLWGDGNTIYF
TGTGCCAGCAGTTTATGGGGGGACGGAAACACCATATATTTT
>.|14|TRBD1|TRBJ1-2|TRBV7-2
CASSLQGGGYGYTF
TGTGCCAGCAGCTTACAGGGGGGAGGCTATGGCTACACCTTC
>.|14|.|TRBJ2-1|TRBV19
CASSTDSSYNEQFF
TGTGCCAGTAGTACGGATAGCTCCTACAATGAGCAGTTCTTC
>.|16|.|TRBJ1-6|TRBV30
CAWSGGSRVGDSPLHF
TGTGCCTGGAGTGGAGGAAGTAGGGTGGGGGATTCACCCCTCCACTTT
>.|14|.|TRBJ2-1|TRBV13
CASSLGGTYNEQFF
TGTGCCAGCAGCTTAGGAGGGACCTACAATGAGCAGTTCTTC